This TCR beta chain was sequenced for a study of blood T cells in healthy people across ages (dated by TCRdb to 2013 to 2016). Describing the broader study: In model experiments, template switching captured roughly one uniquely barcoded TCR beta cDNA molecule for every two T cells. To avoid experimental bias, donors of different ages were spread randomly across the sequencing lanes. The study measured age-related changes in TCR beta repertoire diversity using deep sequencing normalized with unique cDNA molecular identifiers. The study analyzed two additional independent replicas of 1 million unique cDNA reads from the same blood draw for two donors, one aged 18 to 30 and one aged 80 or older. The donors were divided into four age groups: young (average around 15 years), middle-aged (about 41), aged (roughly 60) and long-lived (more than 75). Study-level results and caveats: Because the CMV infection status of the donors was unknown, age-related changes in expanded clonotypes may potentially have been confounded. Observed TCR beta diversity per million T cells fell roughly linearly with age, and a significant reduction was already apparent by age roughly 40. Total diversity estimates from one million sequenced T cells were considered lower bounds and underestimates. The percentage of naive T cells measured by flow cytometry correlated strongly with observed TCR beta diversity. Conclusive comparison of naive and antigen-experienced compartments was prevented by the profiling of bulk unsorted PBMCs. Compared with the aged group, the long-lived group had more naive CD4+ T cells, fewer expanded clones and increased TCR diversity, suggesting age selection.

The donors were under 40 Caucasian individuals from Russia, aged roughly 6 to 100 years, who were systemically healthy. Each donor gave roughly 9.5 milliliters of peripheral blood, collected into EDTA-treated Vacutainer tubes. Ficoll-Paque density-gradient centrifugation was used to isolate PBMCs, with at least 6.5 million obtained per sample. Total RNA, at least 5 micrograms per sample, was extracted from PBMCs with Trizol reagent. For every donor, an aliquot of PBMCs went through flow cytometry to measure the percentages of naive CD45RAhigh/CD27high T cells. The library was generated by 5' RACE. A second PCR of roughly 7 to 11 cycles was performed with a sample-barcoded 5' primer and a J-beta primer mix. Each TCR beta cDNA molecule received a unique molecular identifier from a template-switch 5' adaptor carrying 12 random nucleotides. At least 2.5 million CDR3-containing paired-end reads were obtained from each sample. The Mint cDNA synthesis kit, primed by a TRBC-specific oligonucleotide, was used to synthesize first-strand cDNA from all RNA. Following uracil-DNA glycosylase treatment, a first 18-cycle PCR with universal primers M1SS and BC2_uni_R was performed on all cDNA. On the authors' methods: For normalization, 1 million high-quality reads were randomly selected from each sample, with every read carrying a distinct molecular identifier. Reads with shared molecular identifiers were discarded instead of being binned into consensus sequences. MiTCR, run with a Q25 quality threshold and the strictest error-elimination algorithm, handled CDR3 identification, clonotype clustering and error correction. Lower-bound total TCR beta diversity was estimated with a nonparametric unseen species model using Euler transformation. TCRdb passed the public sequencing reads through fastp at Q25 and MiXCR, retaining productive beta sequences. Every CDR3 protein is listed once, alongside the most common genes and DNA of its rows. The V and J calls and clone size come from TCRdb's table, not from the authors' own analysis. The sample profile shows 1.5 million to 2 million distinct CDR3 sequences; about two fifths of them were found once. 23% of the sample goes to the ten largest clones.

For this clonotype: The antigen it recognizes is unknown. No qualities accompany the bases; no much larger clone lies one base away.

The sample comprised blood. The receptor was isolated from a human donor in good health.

The CDR3 here reads CASRTGPRGGGTDTQYF. The DNA sequence is as follows: TGTGCCAGCAGGACTGGACCCAGGGGGGGAGGCACAGATACGCAGTATTTT. The rearrangement combines TRBV12-3 or TRBV12-4 with TRBJ2-3; the D gene could be either TRBD1 or TRBD2, each agreeing at 7 bases. From its cysteine to its phenylalanine, the CDR3 spans 17 amino acids. The retained sequence is limited to the CDR3, 51 bases, with the frame set at the first base. The V and J ends are trimmed by 6 bases and 1 base, leaving 20 bases between them.